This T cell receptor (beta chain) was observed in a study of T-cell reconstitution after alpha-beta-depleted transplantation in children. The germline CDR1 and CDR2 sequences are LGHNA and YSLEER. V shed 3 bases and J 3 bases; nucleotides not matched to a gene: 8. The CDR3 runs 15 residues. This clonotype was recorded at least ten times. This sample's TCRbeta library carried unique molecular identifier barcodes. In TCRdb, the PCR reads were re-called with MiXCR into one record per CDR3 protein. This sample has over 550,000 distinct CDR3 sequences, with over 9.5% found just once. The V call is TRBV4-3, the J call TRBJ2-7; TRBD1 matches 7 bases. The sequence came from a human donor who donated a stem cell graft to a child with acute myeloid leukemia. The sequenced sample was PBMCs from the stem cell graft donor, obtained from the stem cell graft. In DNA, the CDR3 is TGCGCCAGCAGCCAGACACAGGGGTGGCTCTACGAGCAGTACTTC. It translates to CASSQTQGWLYEQYF.